This TCR beta chain stems from a study of cytomegalovirus exposure and HLA in healthy donors. Study-wide background: Findings of an earlier analysis included roughly 110 million unique TCR beta sequences from 170 million or so T cells. Broader study findings: Accurate predictions that matched the HLA-A and HLA-B alleles of most subjects were reportedly made from TCR beta sequences.

The PCR ran on 60 Vbeta and 13 Jbeta primers. Measured with immunoSEQ multiplex PCR; TCRdb has only the in-frame clones, and not every one. Of approximately 150,000 clones in the sample, around 78% were seen once. On this clone: Its target is unknown.

CDR3 length: 13 residues. Germline V lookup: CDR1 SGHRS, CDR2 YFSETQ. J was trimmed by 11 bases and V by 3 bases; bases with no gene match: 9. The sequence derives from a woman aged 18-29 years in good health and CMV-seronegative. This chain connects TRBV5-1 to TRBJ1-1; TRBD1 aligns across 8 bases. Material for sequencing was PBMCs. The CDR3 nucleotides are TGCGCCAGCAGCTCGCCTCAGGGGGCGCGGGCTTTCTTT. This encodes CASSSPQGARAFF.